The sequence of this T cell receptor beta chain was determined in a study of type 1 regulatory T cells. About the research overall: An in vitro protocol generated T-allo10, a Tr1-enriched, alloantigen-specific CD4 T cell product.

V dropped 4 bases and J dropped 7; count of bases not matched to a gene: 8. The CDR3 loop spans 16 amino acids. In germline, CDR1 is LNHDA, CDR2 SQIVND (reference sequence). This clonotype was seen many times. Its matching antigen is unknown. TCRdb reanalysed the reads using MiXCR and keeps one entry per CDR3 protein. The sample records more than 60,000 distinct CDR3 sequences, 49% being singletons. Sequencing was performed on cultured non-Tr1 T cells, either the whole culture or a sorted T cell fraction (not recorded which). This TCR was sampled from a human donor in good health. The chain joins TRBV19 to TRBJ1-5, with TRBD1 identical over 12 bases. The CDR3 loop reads CASSSQGQGAWQPQHF. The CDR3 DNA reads TGTGCCAGTAGTAGCCAGGGACAGGGGGCTTGGCAGCCCCAGCATTTT.